Listed below are T cell receptor beta chains from one sample, sequenced in a study of cytotoxic CD8 clonotypes in ibrutinib-treated CLL. The data were produced by immunoSEQ multiplex PCR, yet TCRdb's version contains in-frame clones alone and is incomplete. The sample comprises about 160,000 clones, 81% of which are singletons, and roughly 2% rests with the top ten. Sample: PBMCs, taken after 12 months of ibrutinib treatment. The origin of the receptors is a human donor with chronic lymphocytic leukemia. Each CDR3 is given with its conserved first and last residue. A D gene is named only where the DNA matches it firmly. Not every row has a clone size; where given, it reads once, few, many or a size class.

clone_size	d_call	v_call	j_call	cdr3_nt	cdr3_aa
once	TRBD1	TRBV19	TRBJ2-1	TGTGCCAGTAGTCGGAATCCGGGACAGGGATATTCTGAGCAGTTCTTC	CASSRNPGQGYSEQFF
NA	NA	TRBV7-9	TRBJ2-5	TGTGCCAGCAGCAGTTGGACACTACAAGAGACCCAGTACTTC	CASSSWTLQETQYF
NA	NA	TRBV5-5	TRBJ1-5	TGTGCCAGCAGCTTAGAGGCAGAGTTTTGGCCCCAGCATTTT	CASSLEAEFWPQHF
NA	TRBD1	TRBV6-6	TRBJ1-1	TGTGCCAGCAGTCCCCAGACAGGGAGGACTGAAGCTTTCTTT	CASSPQTGRTEAFF
NA	NA	TRBV28	TRBJ1-1	TGTGCCAGCAGTTTCTGGTCGGGGGCTAGTAAGGAAGCTTTCTTT	CASSFWSGASKEAFF
NA	NA	TRBV6-5	TRBJ2-2	TGTGCCAGCAGCTTACAGGGGCAAGGAGGGGGGGAGCTGTTTTTT	CASSLQGQGGGELFF
NA	TRBD2	TRBV9	TRBJ2-3	TGTGCCAGCAGCGTAGCTCGGGGGGGGGCAGCAGATACGCAGTATTTT	CASSVARGGAADTQYF
few	NA	TRBV7-2	TRBJ2-5	TGTGCCAGCACCAGAGGGGGGGCCAGAGTGCAAGAGACCCAGTACTTC	CASTRGGARVQETQYF
NA	TRBD1	TRBV7-2	TRBJ1-5	TGTGCCAGCAGCTTAGCGGGACAGGGGGCCTGGCAGCCCCAGCATTTT	CASSLAGQGAWQPQHF
NA	TRBD2	TRBV19	TRBJ2-7	TGTGCCAGTAGTTTTACCGGGACTAGCAGTTACGAGCAGTACTTC	CASSFTGTSSYEQYF